This T cell receptor beta chain originates from a study of radiotherapy plus CTLA-4 blockade in lung cancer. Findings and caveats of the study: Some TCR clones had been derived from tumors. These clones expanded in peripheral blood after radiotherapy plus ipilimumab.

Germline lookup yields CDR1 SGHAT and CDR2 FQNNGV. Deletions cut 6 bases from V and 1 base from J, with 19 bases between. This CDR3 comprises 16 residues. Patients with chemo-refractory metastatic non-small-cell lung cancer received focal radiation plus CTLA-4 blockade with ipilimumab. Sequencing used immunoSEQ multiplex PCR; TCRdb keeps in-frame clones, though not all of them. Here the sample spans roughly 68,000 clones, roughly 78% being singletons. In its sample, this clone was seen once. Its antigen is unidentified. This TCR derives from a human donor with non-small cell lung cancer who had a complete response to radiotherapy plus ipilimumab. V usage is TRBV11-2 and J usage is TRBJ2-7, with D unresolved. The sample here was peripheral blood, taken from a patient treated with radiotherapy plus ipilimumab. CDR3 DNA sequence: TGTGCCAGCAGTTCAGTCCAGGCAGGACCTTCCTACGAGCAGTACTTC. This sequence encodes CASSSVQAGPSYEQYF.